Here is one T cell receptor (beta chain) with its context. The antigen remains unidentified. This sample is part of a study of cytomegalovirus exposure and HLA in healthy donors. Study background: In a previous analysis, 117 million unique TCR beta sequences were found from 150 million to 200 million T cells. General study findings and limits: TCR sequences were mostly rare, though some public TCRs occurred in many donors.

The PCR contained 60 Vbeta and 13 Jbeta primers. Data came from immunoSEQ multiplex PCR; TCRdb stores just in-frame clones and leaves some out. Of roughly 120,000 clones in the sample, around 80% are singletons; the top ten hold 5.3%. CDR3 size: 13 residues. Germline V gives CDR1 SGHRS, CDR2 YFSETQ. Deletions cut 6 bases from V and 3 bases from J, with 11 bases between. The clonotype originates from a man aged 25-45 years in good health and CMV-seronegative. The gene calls are TRBV5-1 and TRBJ2-3, with D uncertain. Sequenced material: PBMCs. CDR3 loop: CASNSVLTDTQYF. The CDR3 nucleotides read TGCGCCAGCAACTCCGTCTTGACAGATACGCAGTATTTT.